Listed below are T cell receptor beta chains from one sample, sequenced in a study of graft-versus-host responses after intestinal transplantation. TCRdb's table, derived via immunoSEQ multiplex PCR, lists solely in-frame clones and lacks some. Among over 45,000 clones listed, 70% to 90% were seen once. Sequencing used PBMCs, obtained 26 days after transplant. Every receptor here comes from a human patient who received an intestinal transplant, so some T cells may come from the graft donor. The conserved cysteine and the conserved F or W are not part of the CDR3 here.

9	TRBV13	TRBJ2-1	ASGGAGEQF
15	TRBV7-7	TRBJ2-3	ASSFFPRGSGTDTQY
14	TRBV9	-	ASSTRPTESFYEQY
12	TRBV28	TRBJ2-7	ASSFQGGSYEQY
12	TRBV6-1	TRBJ1-5	ASSDGQGNQPQH
13	TRBV9	TRBJ1-2	ASSVEQGEGYGYT
12	TRBV5-4	TRBJ2-1	ASSRLAGGNEQF
12	TRBV21-1	TRBJ1-2	ASSKDCRLYGYT
10	TRBV19	TRBJ1-2	ASRRTSGGYT
11	TRBV27	TRBJ2-1	ASSGGLANEQF
14	TRBV5-6	TRBJ1-5	ASSLGAGGGNQPQH
13	TRBV6-5	TRBJ1-4	ASSPVDREGEKLF
14	TRBV5-1	TRBJ2-3	ASASGALSLTDTQY
12	TRBV7-9	TRBJ1-6	ASSRSNLNSPLH
14	TRBV6-5	TRBJ2-5	ASSYPNDRGGETQY
13	TRBV5-1	TRBJ2-5	ASKSSGGYQETQY
11	TRBV27	TRBJ1-1	ASRGQGALEAF
15	TRBV29-1	TRBJ2-7	SVGGREGLGGSYEQY
12	TRBV29-1	TRBJ2-3	SVETGTSTDTQY
13	TRBV6-1	TRBJ1-2	ASSARGTGDYGYT
16	TRBV4-1	TRBJ2-1	ASSQAPGTGGFYNEQF
13	TRBV6-5	TRBJ1-4	ASSLVGGFSEKLF
11	TRBV10-3	TRBJ2-1	AISSGGADEQF
18	TRBV13	TRBJ2-7	ASSSNIGFDRGDPPYEQY